This entry lists 14 T cell receptor beta chains sequenced from one sample in a study of molecular identifiers for immune sequencing clone quantification. In TCRdb, the PCR reads were re-called with MiXCR into one record per CDR3 protein. This table has 490,000 or so distinct CDR3 sequences, around 21% appearing once. Specimen: naive CD8+ T cells from blood, with Jurkat cell RNA spiked in. Subset: FACS-sorted CD8+CD4-CCR7+CD45RA+ naive T cells. Receptors originate from a human donor in good health. Some libraries in this study had Jurkat cell RNA spiked in.

The rearrangement joins TRBV7-9 to TRBJ2-7, with D perhaps TRBD1 or TRBD2 (5 bases each). This CDR3 contains 14 residues. V shed 2 bases and J shed 3 bases, with 11 bases lying between them. Germline V gives CDR1 SEHNR, CDR2 FQNEAQ (reference sequence). The CDR3 reads CASSLRGPDYEQYF. In nucleotides, the CDR3 is TGTGCCAGCAGCTTAAGGGGACCGGACTACGAGCAGTACTTC.

This clonotype was recorded a few times. This chain connects TRBV9 to TRBJ1-3; no definite D call. The CDR3 sequence is 15 residues long. Trimming stripped 4 bases from V and 4 bases from J, with 15 bases between. Germline V gene data show CDR1 as SGDLS and CDR2 as YYNGEE. The CDR3 region has the DNA TGTGCCAGCAGCTCGGGTCCCAAGGGAGGAAACACCATATATTTT. This gives the protein CASSSGPKGGNTIYF.

This clonotype was detected a few times. The genes are TRBV13 and TRBJ2-1; D remains ambiguous. This CDR3 has 12 amino acids. CDR1 is PRHDT, CDR2 FYEKMQ, per germline (reference sequence). Trimming stripped 5 bases from V and 6 bases from J, with 8 bases between. The DNA for the CDR3 is TGTGCCAGCAGCCCTAGAATCAATGAGCAGTTCTTC. Its translation is CASSPRINEQFF.

A remark on this clonotype: One end of the junction fails to match germline, which may point to a read error. V is TRBV24-1 and J is TRBJ2-3; 13 bases agree with TRBD2. Germline CDR1 is KGHDR and CDR2 is SFDVKD. This CDR3 has 18 residues. The CDR3 region has the DNA TGTGCCACCAGTGATTTCGGACTAGCGGGGGTCGCCGGAGATACGCGGTATTTT. It codes for CATSDFGLAGVAGDTRYF.

This clonotype was seen ten or more times. The CDR3 DNA is TGTGCCAGCAGACGGTCGGGGACACACGATACGCAGTATTTT. As protein: CASRRSGTHDTQYF. The rearrangement links TRBV7-9 to TRBJ2-3, with D possibly matching TRBD1 (6 bases). V was pared by 6 bases and J by 6 bases, with 16 bases between. CDR1 is SEHNR, CDR2 FQNEAQ, per germline (reference sequence). CDR3 size: 14 residues.

This clonotype was found many times. V is TRBV5-5 and J is TRBJ1-1; 7 bases are a match to TRBD1. The ends lost 4 bases at V and 3 bases at J; junction bases unmatched: 3. Germline CDR1 and CDR2: SGHKS and YYEKEE (reference sequence). This CDR3 is 13 amino acids long. In DNA, the CDR3 is TGTGCCAGCAGCGCGACAGGGTACACTGAAGCTTTCTTT. Protein: CASSATGYTEAFF.

This clonotype was seen ten or more times. The chain is built from TRBV19 and TRBJ2-2; a weak D match, TRBD2 (5 bases). CDR3 length equals 13 residues. Germline CDR1 LNHDA, CDR2 SQIVND (reference sequence). Trimming left V 2 bases short and J 4 bases short, with 5 bases between. The CDR3: CASSILATGELFF. The CDR3 DNA is TGTGCCAGTAGTATACTAGCCACCGGGGAGCTGTTTTTT.

The chain carries TRBV7-6 and TRBJ2-1; 10 positions agree with TRBD2. There are 16 residues in the CDR3. Germline CDR1 SGHVS, CDR2 FNYEAQ. Germline trimming cut 6 bases from V and 4 bases from J; bases unmatched to any gene: 9. The CDR3: CASSTSGAPPYNEQFF. DNA of the CDR3: TGTGCCAGCAGTACTAGCGGGGCCCCCCCTTACAATGAGCAGTTCTTC.

The chain has TRBV3-1 and TRBJ2-7; 8 positions match TRBD2. The CDR3 has 15 residues. The V and J ends lost 5 bases and 4 bases, in that order; junction bases with no gene match: 10. CDR1 LGHDT and CDR2 YNNKEL come from the germline V gene (reference sequence). CDR3 sequence reads: CASSTRSGSFYEQYF. DNA for the CDR3: TGTGCCAGCAGCACCCGAAGCGGGAGTTTTTACGAGCAGTACTTC.

This clonotype was detected only a few times. The chain carries TRBV12-5 and TRBJ2-1, with 10 positions matching TRBD2. The CDR3 runs to 15 residues. The J segment lost 3 bases and the V segment lost 5 bases, leaving 4 bases of the junction unmatched. CDR1 is LGHNT and CDR2 is FRNRAP in the germline V gene. The CDR3 region has the DNA TGTGCTAGTGGTGACGGGACTAGCGTCTACAATGAGCAGTTCTTC. As protein: CASGDGTSVYNEQFF.

In this sample, this clonotype turned up a few times. The chain combines TRBV10-3 with TRBJ2-7; 9 bases match TRBD1. CDR1 is ENHRY, CDR2 SYGVKD, per germline. CDR3 length equals 15 residues. Trimming took 1 base from V and 4 from J; bases not matched to a gene: 5. In DNA form, the CDR3 reads TGTGCCATCAGTGAGTGGGACAGGGCAGAATACGAGCAGTACTTC. It yields the protein CAISEWDRAEYEQYF.

The J gene is TRBJ2-1, the V gene TRBV24-1, with TRBD1 matching over 8 bases. The V and J ends lost 2 bases and 2 bases, in that order; junction bases with no gene match: 13. This CDR3 contains 19 residues. Germline V lookup: CDR1 KGHDR, CDR2 SFDVKD. CDR3 protein: CATSDSLGFGQGPYNEQFF. CDR3 nucleotides: TGTGCCACCAGTGATTCCCTGGGTTTCGGACAGGGCCCCTACAATGAGCAGTTCTTC.

This clonotype was detected only a few times. V and J are TRBV7-2 and TRBJ2-7; the D gene is possibly TRBD2 (7 bases). The germline gives CDR1 SGHTA, CDR2 FQGNSA. Trimming shortened V by 7 bases and J by 4 bases, and 20 bases separated the two germline ends. The CDR3 is 15 amino acids. CDR3 DNA: TGTGCCAGCACTCAAGGGGGGGGGAGGCGGTACGAGCAGTACTTC. It yields the protein CASTQGGGRRYEQYF.

Many counts were recorded for this clonotype. The chain couples TRBV7-9 to TRBJ1-2, with 9 positions matching TRBD1. CDR3 length: 15 amino acids. In germline, CDR1 is SEHNR, CDR2 FQNEAQ (reference sequence). The junction had 6 bases not matched to a gene; V was cut back by 4 bases and J by 3 bases. CDR3 sequence: CASSSTDRGDYGYTF. CDR3 DNA: TGTGCCAGCAGCTCCACGGACAGGGGAGACTATGGCTACACCTTC.